The sequence of this TCR beta chain was determined in a study of blood T cell repertoires in COVID-19. Study overall: Sources were T cells, B-cell-depleted T cells, or PBMCs; the material itself was cDNA or gDNA.

The authors' processing: Nucleated cell counts were estimated from reference gene primer amplification. Libraries were prepared by immunoSEQ multiplex PCR; TCRdb keeps only in-frame clonotypes and omits some of them. The V and J calls and clone size come from that table; D and trimming were worked out from the DNA. Of about 160,000 clones in the sample, less than 85% were seen once. Trimming stripped 8 bases from V and 1 base from J, with 8 bases between. The length of the CDR3 is 12 residues. Germline-derived CDR1 and CDR2 are LNHDA and SQIVND (reference sequence). This clone was counted only a few times.

The chain joins TRBV19 to TRBJ1-1; D unresolved. Sequencing was done on a sample of peripheral blood. The receptor's source is a woman aged 40-49 years with COVID-19, enrolled during active disease. This CDR3 is CASRNRNTEAFF. In nucleotides, the CDR3 is TGTGCCAGTCGGAACAGGAACACTGAAGCTTTCTTT.